The source of this T cell receptor beta chain is a study of T cell changes during pregnancy in multiple sclerosis. This CDR3 contains 16 residues. Germline-derived CDR1 and CDR2 are SGDLS and YYNGEE. The V gene lost 0 bases and the J gene lost 11 bases, with 23 bases spanning the gap. This table comes from immunoSEQ multiplex PCR, and its TCRdb copy is limited to in-frame clones, with some not included. The table shows tens of thousands of clones, with approximately 90% occurring only once. The origin of this receptor is a female donor with multiple sclerosis, enrolled in a pregnancy study. The input for sequencing was CD4+ T cells from peripheral blood mononuclear cells, taken after pregnancy. This chain joins TRBV9 and TRBJ1-1; D may be TRBD1 (6 bases). In DNA form, the CDR3 reads TGTGCCAGCAGCGTAGGCCCCGTGTCTGAGCAGGGGATGGCTTTCTTT. Translating gives CASSVGPVSEQGMAFF.